This TCR beta chain stems from a study of T cell repertoires in cytomegalovirus infection. Study at large: Indications came from public TCR beta signatures; they pointed to CMV infection and to a matching HLA type. General study results and limits: The study found HLA-C-restricted CMV-specific TCR beta clonotypes dominating the ex vivo response. Carriage of CMV together with the relevant HLA was identifiable through cumulative public TCR beta family frequency.

This clonotype turned up a few times. Its specificity is not known. TCRdb passed the reads through MiXCR, listing each CDR3 protein once. The table shows approximately 240,000 distinct CDR3 sequences, with about 12% occurring only once. The CDR3 runs 17 residues. Unmatched junction bases numbered 13, after V lost 5 bases and J lost 3 bases. CDR1 and CDR2 from the germline V gene are MNHEY and SMNVEV (reference sequence). The V gene is TRBV27, the J gene TRBJ1-2; 9 positions agree with TRBD1. This receptor was taken from a human donor in good health (CMV status not recorded). Some clones in this sample may be carry-over from other donors' samples. Sequencing input: PBMCs. CDR3 in DNA: TGTGCCAGCAGTGATGGGACAGGGAAGGGAGTAGACTATGGCTACACCTTC. It translates to CASSDGTGKGVDYGYTF.